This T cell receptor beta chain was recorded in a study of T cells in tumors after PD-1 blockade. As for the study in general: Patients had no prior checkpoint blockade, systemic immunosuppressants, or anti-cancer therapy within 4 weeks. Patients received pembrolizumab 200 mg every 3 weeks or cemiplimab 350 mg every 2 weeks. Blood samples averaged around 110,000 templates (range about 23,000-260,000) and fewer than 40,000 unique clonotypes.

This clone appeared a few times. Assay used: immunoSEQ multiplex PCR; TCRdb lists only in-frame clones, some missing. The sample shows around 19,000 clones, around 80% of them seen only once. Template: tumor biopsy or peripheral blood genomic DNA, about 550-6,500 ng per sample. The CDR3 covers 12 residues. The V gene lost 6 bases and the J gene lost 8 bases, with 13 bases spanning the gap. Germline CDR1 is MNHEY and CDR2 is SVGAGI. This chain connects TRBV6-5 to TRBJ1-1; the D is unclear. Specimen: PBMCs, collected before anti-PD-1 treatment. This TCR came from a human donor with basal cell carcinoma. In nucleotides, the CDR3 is TGTGCCAGCAGGGGGAGGTACCACGAAGCTTTCTTT. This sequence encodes CASRGRYHEAFF.